This TCR beta chain comes out of a study of blood T cell repertoires in COVID-19. Study in general: COVID-19 samples collected from the United States, Italy and Spain covered acute and convalescent phases. T cells, B-cell-depleted T cells, or PBMCs provided the cDNA or gDNA that served as material.

Germline V gives CDR1 GTSNPN, CDR2 SVGIG (reference sequence). The CDR3 runs to 11 residues. The V gene end was trimmed by 3 bases and the J gene end by 7 bases; junction bases not matched to a gene: 1. TCRdb's copy holds only in-frame clones and misses some; the assay was immunoSEQ multiplex PCR. Among 210,000 or so clones listed, approximately 84% were seen once. Input material: peripheral blood. The chain links TRBV30 to TRBJ1-1; 8 bases agree with TRBD1. This sequence originates from a woman in her 70s with active or convalescent COVID-19. The CDR3 region is CAWSDRGEAFF. CDR3 DNA sequence: TGTGCCTGGAGCGACAGGGGTGAAGCTTTCTTT.